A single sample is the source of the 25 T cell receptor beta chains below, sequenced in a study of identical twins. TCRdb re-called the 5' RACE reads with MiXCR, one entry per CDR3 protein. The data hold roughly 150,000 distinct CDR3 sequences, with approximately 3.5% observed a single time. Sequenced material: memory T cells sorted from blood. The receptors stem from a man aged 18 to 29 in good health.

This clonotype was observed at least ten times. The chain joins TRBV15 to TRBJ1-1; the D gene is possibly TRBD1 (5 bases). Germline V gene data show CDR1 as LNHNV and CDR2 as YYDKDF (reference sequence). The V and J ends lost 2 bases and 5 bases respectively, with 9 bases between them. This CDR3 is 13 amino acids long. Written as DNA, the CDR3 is TGTGCCACCAGCAGACGAGGGGATACTGAAGCTTTCTTT. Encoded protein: CATSRRGDTEAFF.

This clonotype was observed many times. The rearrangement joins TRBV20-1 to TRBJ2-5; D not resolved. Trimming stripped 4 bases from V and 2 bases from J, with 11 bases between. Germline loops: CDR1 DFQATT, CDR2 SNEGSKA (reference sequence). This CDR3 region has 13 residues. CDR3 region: CSAILSEQETQYF. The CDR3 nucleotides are TGCAGTGCTATCTTATCAGAACAAGAGACCCAGTACTTC.

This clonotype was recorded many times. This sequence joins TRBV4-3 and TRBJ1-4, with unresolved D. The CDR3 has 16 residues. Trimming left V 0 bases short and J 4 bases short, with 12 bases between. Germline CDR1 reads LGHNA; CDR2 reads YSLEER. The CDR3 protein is CASSQDSDGLNEKLFF. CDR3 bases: TGCGCCAGCAGCCAAGATAGCGACGGACTTAATGAAAAACTGTTTTTT.

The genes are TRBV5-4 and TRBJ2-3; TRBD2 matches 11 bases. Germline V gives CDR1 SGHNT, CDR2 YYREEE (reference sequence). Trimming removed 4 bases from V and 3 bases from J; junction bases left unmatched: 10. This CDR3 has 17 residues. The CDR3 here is CASSTGTSGSSTDTQYF. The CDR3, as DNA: TGTGCCAGCAGCACCGGTACTAGCGGGAGCTCGACAGATACGCAGTATTTT.

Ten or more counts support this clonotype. This CDR3 is CASSLIRGRAWGEQFF. The CDR3 DNA reads TGTGCCAGCAGCTTAATTCGCGGGAGGGCCTGGGGTGAGCAGTTCTTC. V and J are TRBV7-8 and TRBJ2-1; TRBD2 matches 9 bases. The CDR3 spans 16 residues. CDR1 is SGHVS and CDR2 is FQNEAQ in the germline V gene. With 2 bases clipped from V and 9 bases from J, the junction kept 11 bases outside the gene matches.

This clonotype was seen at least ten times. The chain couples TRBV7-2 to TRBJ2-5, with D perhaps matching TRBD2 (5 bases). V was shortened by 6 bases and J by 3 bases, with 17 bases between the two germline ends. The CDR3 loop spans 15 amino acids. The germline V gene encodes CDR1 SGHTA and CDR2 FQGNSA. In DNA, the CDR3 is TGTGCCAGCAGTCAGCCCCTCGGGAAAAAAGAGACCCAGTACTTC. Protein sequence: CASSQPLGKKETQYF.

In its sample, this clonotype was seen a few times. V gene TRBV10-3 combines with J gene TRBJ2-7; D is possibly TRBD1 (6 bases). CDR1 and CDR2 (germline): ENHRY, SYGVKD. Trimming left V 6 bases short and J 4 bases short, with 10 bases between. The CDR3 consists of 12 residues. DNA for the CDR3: TGTGCCATCAGCCAGACAGGTTACGAGCAGTACGTC. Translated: CAISQTGYEQYV.

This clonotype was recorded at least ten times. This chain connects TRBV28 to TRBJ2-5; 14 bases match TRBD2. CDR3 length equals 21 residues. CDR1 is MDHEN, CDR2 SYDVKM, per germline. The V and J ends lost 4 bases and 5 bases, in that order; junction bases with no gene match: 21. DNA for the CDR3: TGTGCCAGCAGTTCCTATGACCCAACGGGACTAGCGGGAGTCGGGGGCGAGACCCAGTACTTC. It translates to CASSSYDPTGLAGVGGETQYF.

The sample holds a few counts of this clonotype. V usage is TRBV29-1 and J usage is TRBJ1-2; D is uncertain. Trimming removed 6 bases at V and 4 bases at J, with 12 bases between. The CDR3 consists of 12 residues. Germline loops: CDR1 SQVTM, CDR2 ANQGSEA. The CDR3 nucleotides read TGCAGCGTGTCAGAGGTTAGCTATGGCTACACCTTC. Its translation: CSVSEVSYGYTF.

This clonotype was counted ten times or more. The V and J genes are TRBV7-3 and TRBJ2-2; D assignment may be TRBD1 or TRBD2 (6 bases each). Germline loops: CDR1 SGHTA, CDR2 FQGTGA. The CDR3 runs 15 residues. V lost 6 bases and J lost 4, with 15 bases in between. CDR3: CASRKGGDGTGELFF. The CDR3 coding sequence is TGTGCCAGCAGGAAGGGGGGTGATGGCACCGGGGAGCTGTTTTTT. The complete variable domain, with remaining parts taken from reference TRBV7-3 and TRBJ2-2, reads GAGVSQTPSNKVTEKGKYVELRCDPISGHTALYWYRQSLGQGPEFLIYFQGTGAADDSGLPNDRFFAVRPEGSVSTLKIQRTERGDSAVYLCASRKGGDGTGELFFGEGSRLTVL.

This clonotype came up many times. CDR3 sequence reads: CAAGTGGDQPQHF. The CDR3 region has the DNA TGTGCCGCCGGGACAGGGGGCGATCAGCCCCAGCATTTT. The gene calls are TRBV30 and TRBJ1-5, with 12 bases aligning to TRBD1. Germline V gene lookup returns CDR1 GTSNPN and CDR2 SVGIG (reference sequence). CDR3 length: 13 residues. The V gene end was trimmed by 8 bases and the J gene end by 5 bases; junction bases not matched to a gene: 4.

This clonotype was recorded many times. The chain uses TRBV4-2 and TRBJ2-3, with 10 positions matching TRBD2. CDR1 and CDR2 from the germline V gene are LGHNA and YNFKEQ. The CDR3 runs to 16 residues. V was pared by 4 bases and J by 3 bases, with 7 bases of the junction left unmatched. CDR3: CASSPRAGGPTDTQYF. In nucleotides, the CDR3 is TGTGCCAGCAGCCCCCGAGCGGGAGGGCCGACAGATACGCAGTATTTT.

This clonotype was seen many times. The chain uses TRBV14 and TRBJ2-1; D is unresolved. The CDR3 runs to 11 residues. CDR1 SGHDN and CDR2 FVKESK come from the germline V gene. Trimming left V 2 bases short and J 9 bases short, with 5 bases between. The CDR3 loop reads CASSQSPEQFF. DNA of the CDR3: TGTGCCAGCAGCCAAAGTCCTGAGCAGTTCTTC.

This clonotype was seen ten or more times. CDR3 sequence (DNA): TGTGCCACCAGCAGAAAAGGGACTAGATCTCCCTATGAGCAGTTCTTC. Translating it yields CATSRKGTRSPYEQFF. V and J are TRBV15 and TRBJ2-1, with 8 bases lining up with TRBD2. The CDR3 consists of 16 residues. The germline CDR1 and CDR2 sequences are LNHNV and YYDKDF (reference sequence). V lost 2 bases, J lost 8 bases, and 11 bases stayed unmatched.

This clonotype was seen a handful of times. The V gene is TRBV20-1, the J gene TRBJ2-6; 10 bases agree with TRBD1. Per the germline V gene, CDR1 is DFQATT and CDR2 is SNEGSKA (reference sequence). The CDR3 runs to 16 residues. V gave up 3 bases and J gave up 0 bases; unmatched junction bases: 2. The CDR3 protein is CSARGQGISGANVLTF. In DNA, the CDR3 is TGCAGTGCTAGGGGACAGGGGATCTCTGGGGCCAACGTCCTGACTTTC.

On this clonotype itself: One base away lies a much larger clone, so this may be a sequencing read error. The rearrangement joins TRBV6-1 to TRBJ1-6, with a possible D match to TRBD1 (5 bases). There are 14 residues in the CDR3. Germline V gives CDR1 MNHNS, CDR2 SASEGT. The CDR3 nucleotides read TGTGCCAGCAATGAAGTGGGGGTAACTTCACCCCTCCACTTT. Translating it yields CASNEVGVTSPLHF.

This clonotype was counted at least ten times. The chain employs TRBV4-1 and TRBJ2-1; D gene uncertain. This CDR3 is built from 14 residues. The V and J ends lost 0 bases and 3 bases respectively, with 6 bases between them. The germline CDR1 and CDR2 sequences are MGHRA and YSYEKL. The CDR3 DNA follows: TGCGCCAGCAGCCAAGACGAAAGCTACAATGAGCAGTTCTTC. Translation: CASSQDESYNEQFF.

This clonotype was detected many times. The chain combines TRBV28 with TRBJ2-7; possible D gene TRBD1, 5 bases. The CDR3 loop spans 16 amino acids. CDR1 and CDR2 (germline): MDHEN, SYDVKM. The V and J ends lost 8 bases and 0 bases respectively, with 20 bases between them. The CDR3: CASYDLDSPSSYEQYF. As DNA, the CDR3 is TGTGCCAGCTACGACCTCGACAGCCCCAGCTCCTACGAGCAGTACTTC.

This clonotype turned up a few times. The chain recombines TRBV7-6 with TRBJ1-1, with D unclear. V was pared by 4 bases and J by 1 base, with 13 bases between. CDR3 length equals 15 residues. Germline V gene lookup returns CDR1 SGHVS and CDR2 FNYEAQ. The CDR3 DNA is TGTGCCAGCAGCTCGAGACAACACGGGAACACTGAAGCTTTCTTT. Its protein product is CASSSRQHGNTEAFF.

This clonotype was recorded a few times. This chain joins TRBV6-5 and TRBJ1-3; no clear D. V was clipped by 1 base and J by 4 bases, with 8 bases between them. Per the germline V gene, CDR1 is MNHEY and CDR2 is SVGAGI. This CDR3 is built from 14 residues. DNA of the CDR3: TGTGCCAGCAGTTACTTGGGGAGAGGAAACACCATATATTTT. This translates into CASSYLGRGNTIYF.

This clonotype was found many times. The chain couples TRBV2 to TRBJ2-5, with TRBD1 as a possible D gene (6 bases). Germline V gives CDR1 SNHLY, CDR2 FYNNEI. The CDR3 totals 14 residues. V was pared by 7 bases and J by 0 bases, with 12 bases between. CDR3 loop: CASMKDRNQETQYF. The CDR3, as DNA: TGTGCCAGCATGAAGGACAGAAACCAAGAGACCCAGTACTTC.

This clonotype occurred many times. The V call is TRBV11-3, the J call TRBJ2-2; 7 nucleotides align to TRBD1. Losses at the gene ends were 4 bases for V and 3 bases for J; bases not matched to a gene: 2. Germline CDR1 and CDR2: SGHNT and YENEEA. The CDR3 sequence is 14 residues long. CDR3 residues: CASSSGQDTGELFF. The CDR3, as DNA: TGTGCCAGCAGCTCCGGACAGGACACCGGGGAGCTGTTTTTT.

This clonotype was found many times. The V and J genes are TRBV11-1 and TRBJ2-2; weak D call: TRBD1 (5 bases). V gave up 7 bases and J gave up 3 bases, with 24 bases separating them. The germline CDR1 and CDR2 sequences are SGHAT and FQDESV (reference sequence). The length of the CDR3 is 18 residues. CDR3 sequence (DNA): TGTGCCAGCATCAACCGAATACAGGACAAGTGGGACACCGGGGAGCTGTTTTTT. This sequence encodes CASINRIQDKWDTGELFF.

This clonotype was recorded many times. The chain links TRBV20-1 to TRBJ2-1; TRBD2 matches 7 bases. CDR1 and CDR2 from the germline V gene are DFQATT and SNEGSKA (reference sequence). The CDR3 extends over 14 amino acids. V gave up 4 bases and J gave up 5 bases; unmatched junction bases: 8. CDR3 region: CSATPSGQNNEQFF. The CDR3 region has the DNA TGCAGTGCTACTCCTAGCGGCCAGAACAATGAGCAGTTCTTC.

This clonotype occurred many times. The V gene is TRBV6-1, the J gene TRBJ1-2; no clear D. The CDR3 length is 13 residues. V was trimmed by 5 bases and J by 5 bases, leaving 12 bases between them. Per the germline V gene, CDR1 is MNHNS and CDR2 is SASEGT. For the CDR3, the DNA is TGTGCCAGCAGTCCACCAACGTCGTATGGCTACACCTTC. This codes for CASSPPTSYGYTF.